Detailed here is one T cell receptor beta chain. This entry belongs to a study of blood T cells in healthy people across ages. Alongside a J-beta primer mix, a sample-barcoded 5' primer served in a second PCR lasting roughly 6 to 11 cycles. TCRdb analysed the 5' RACE reads with MiXCR anew, one entry per CDR3 protein. The sample comprises about 800,000 distinct CDR3 sequences, roughly 60% of which are singletons, and 22% rests with the top ten. Germline V lookup: CDR1 MNHEY, CDR2 SMNVEV (reference sequence). This CDR3 comprises 14 residues. V was shortened by 5 bases and J by 8 bases, with 13 bases between the two germline ends.

The chain joins TRBV27 to TRBJ1-6; D is unclear. Sequencing was carried out using blood. The TCR comes from a man aged 25 to 40 in good health. The CDR3 nucleotides are TGTGCCAGCAGTCCCTTTATCTCTTATTCACCCCTCCACTTT. It yields the protein CASSPFISYSPLHF.